A selection of T cell receptor beta chains follows, all from one sample in a study of identical twins. TCRdb independently ran MiXCR on the 5' RACE reads; one entry per CDR3 protein. The sample contains roughly 700,000 distinct CDR3 sequences, 8.5% to 9.5% of which appear only once. The same data also went into a second study, on yellow fever vaccine responses in identical twins.

The specimen sequenced was PBMCs. All receptors derive from a woman between 18 and 30 years old in good health. Both conserved end residues are part of each CDR3. The D gene is left open where the match is weak. Where a row states a size, it is once, few, many or the class of an expanded clone; other rows omit it.

many,TRBJ2-7,TRBD1,TRBV12-3/TRBV12-4,TGTGCCAGCAGCAATGGACAGGGCTCCTATTCCTTC,CASSNGQGSYSF
many,TRBJ2-3,NA,TRBV15,TGTGCCACCATTAGTCCGGGCCCTAGCACAGATACGCAGTATTTT,CATISPGPSTDTQYF
many,TRBJ2-1,TRBD2,TRBV29-1,TGCAGCGTTGTATTGACTAGCGGGAGCCATGAGCAGTTCTTC,CSVVLTSGSHEQFF
many,TRBJ1-6,NA,TRBV7-9,TGTGCCAGCAGCCGGCAGGAGGATTCACCCCTCCACTTT,CASSRQEDSPLHF
NA,TRBJ2-1,NA,TRBV6-1,TGTGCCAGCAGTCTTCAGGGGTCCCTGACAAATGAGCAGTTCTTC,CASSLQGSLTNEQFF
NA,TRBJ2-2,NA,TRBV20-1,TGCAGTGCTAGGGGCAGGGCCTACACCGGGGAGCTGTTTTTT,CSARGRAYTGELFF
many,TRBJ1-1,NA,TRBV5-6,TGTGCCAGCAGCTTGGCCGAGGGATCTTACACTGAAGCTTTCTTT,CASSLAEGSYTEAFF
few,TRBJ2-4,TRBD1,TRBV12-3/TRBV12-4,TGTGCCAGCAGTTCCTCGACAGGGGAATGGGACATTCAGTACTTC,CASSSSTGEWDIQYF
NA,TRBJ1-2,NA,TRBV7-6,TGTGCCAGCAGCTTAGATTACGGGACTAACTATGGCTACACCTTC,CASSLDYGTNYGYTF
many,TRBJ1-2,TRBD1,TRBV7-2,TGTGCCAGCAGCGACCTCCGACAGGGGGCGTCCGGCTACACCTTC,CASSDLRQGASGYTF
few,TRBJ2-3,TRBD2,TRBV7-2,TGTGCCAGCAGCTTAGCCCCTAGCGGCATCACAGATACGCAGTATTTT,CASSLAPSGITDTQYF
NA,TRBJ2-5,NA,TRBV6-5,TGTGCCAGCAGTTACTCTTACCAGGGGTCCAGGGAGACCCAGTACTTC,CASSYSYQGSRETQYF
many,TRBJ2-1,NA,TRBV6-4,TGTGCCAGCAGTGACGCCTCCTACAATGAGCAGTTCTTC,CASSDASYNEQFF
few,TRBJ2-5,TRBD1,TRBV20-1,TGCAGTGCTAGCCCTGCCGGGACAGGGGAAGAGACCCAGTACTTC,CSASPAGTGEETQYF
once,TRBJ2-7,TRBD1,TRBV4-2,TGTGCCAGCAGCCCCCGGACAGGGGTGGGCTACGAGCAGTACTTC,CASSPRTGVGYEQYF
NA,TRBJ2-5,NA,TRBV7-2,TGTGCCAGCAGCTTAGTTAGGGGGGAGCAAGAGACCCAGTACTTC,CASSLVRGEQETQYF
NA,TRBJ2-1,NA,TRBV28,TGTGCCAGCAATGGATTGGGTGGGAGGTACTACAATGAGCAGTTCTTC,CASNGLGGRYYNEQFF
NA,TRBJ1-1,NA,TRBV5-1,TGCGCCAGCAGCTTTTCCGGGGAAGCTTTCTTT,CASSFSGEAFF
few,TRBJ2-5,NA,TRBV28,TGTGCCAGCAGCTTCCGGGACATACAAGAGACCCAGTACTTC,CASSFRDIQETQYF
few,TRBJ2-1,TRBD1,TRBV27,TGTGCCAGCAGTTTTTCTTTGAGACAGGGACCCTACAATGAGCAGTTCTTC,CASSFSLRQGPYNEQFF
NA,TRBJ2-7,TRBD1,TRBV25-1,TGTGCCAGCAAGGGGGCACGAGGGGGCGAGCAGTACTTC,CASKGARGGEQYF
NA,TRBJ2-4,NA,TRBV2,TGTACCATCAGTCAGGCCCTCGGGGGCAAAAACATTCAGTACTTC,CTISQALGGKNIQYF
few,TRBJ2-4,TRBD2,TRBV6-5,TGTGCCAGCAGTTCTGGACTAGCGGGGGCCCCCAAAAACATTCAGTACTTC,CASSSGLAGAPKNIQYF
few,TRBJ2-1,NA,TRBV12-3/TRBV12-4,TGTGCCAGCAGTTACATTGGTGAGCAGTTCTTC,CASSYIGEQFF
NA,TRBJ2-3,TRBD2,TRBV13,TGTGCCAGCAGCTCCCCAGCTAGCGGCCAAGATACGCAGTATTTT,CASSSPASGQDTQYF
NA,TRBJ1-2,TRBD1,TRBV3-1,TGTGCCACCCGACAGGGAAGCTCCTTCGGCTACACCTTC,CATRQGSSFGYTF
NA,TRBJ2-5,NA,TRBV27,TGTGCCAGCAGTTTAAATTCCCCAGGGCGCCAAGAGACCCAGTACTTC,CASSLNSPGRQETQYF